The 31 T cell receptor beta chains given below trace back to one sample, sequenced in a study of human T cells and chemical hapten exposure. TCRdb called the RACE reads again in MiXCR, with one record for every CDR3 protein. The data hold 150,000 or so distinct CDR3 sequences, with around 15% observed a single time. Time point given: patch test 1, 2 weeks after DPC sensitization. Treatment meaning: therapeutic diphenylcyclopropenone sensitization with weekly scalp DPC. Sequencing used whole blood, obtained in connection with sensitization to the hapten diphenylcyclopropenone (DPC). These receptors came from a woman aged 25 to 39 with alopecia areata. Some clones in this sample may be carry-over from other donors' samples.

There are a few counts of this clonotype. The CDR3 bases are TGTGCCAGCAGCCCCGTCGGACGGGGAGGGACCGGGGAGCTGTTTTTT. Translating gives CASSPVGRGGTGELFF. The chain uses TRBV11-2 and TRBJ2-2; 7 nucleotides agree with TRBD2. This CDR3 comprises 16 residues. V shed 5 bases and J 5 bases; nucleotides not matched to a gene: 11. The germline V gene has CDR1 SGHAT and CDR2 FQNNGV.

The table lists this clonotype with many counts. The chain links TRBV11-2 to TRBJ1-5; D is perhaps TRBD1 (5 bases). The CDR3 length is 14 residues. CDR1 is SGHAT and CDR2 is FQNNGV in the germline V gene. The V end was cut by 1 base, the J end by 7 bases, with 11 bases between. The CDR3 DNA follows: TGTGCCAGCAGCTTAGGGCAGGGTGAACAGCCCCAGCATTTT. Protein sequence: CASSLGQGEQPQHF.

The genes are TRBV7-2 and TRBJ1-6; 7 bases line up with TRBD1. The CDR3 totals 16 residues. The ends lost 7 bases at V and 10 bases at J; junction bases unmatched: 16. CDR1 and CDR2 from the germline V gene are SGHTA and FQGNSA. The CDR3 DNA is TGTGCCAGCACGCTGCGCCGGACAGGCCTTCGGTCACCCCTCCACTTT. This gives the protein CASTLRRTGLRSPLHF.

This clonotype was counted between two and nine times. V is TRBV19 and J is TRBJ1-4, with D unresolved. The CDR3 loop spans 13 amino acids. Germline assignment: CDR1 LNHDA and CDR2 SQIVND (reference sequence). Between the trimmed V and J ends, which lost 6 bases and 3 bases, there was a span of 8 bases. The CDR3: CASRLPANEKLFF. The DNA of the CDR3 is TGTGCCAGTAGACTTCCGGCTAATGAAAAACTGTTTTTT. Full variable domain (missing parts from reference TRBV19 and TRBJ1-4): DGGITQSPKYLFRKEGQNVTLSCEQNLNHDAMYWYRQDPGQGLRLIYYSQIVNDFQKGDIAEGYSVSREKKESFPLTVTSAQKNPTAFYLCASRLPANEKLFFGSGTQLSVL.

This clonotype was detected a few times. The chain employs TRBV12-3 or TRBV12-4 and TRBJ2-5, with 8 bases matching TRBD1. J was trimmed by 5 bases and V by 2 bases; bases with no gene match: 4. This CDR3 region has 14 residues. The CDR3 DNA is TGTGCCAGCAGTTTACTTGACAGGGGTGAGACCCAGTACTTC. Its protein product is CASSLLDRGETQYF.

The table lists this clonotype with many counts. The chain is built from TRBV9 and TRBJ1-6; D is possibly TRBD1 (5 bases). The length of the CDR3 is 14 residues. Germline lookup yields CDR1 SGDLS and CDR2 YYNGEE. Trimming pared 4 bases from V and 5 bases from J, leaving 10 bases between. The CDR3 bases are TGTGCCAGCAGCCGGGACGGTAATAATTCACCCCTCCACTTT. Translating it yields CASSRDGNNSPLHF.

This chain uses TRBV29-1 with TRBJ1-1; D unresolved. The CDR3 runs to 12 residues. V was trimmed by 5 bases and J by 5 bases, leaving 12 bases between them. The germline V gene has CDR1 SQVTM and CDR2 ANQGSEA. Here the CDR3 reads CSVLGPGTEAFF. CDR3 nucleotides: TGCAGCGTTTTGGGCCCCGGGACTGAAGCTTTCTTT.

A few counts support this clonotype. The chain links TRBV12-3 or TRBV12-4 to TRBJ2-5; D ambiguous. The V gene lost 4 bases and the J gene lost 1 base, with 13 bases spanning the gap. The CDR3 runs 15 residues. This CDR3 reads CASSSQTAAQETQYF. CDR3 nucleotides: TGTGCCAGCAGTTCCCAGACGGCAGCCCAAGAGACCCAGTACTTC.

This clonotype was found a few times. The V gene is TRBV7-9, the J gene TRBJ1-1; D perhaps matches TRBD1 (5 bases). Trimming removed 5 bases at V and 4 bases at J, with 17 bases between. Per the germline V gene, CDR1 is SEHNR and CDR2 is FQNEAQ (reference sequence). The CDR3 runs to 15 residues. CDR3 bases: TGTGCCAGCAGCCGCATACAGGTTCTGGGCACTGAAGCTTTCTTT. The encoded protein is CASSRIQVLGTEAFF.

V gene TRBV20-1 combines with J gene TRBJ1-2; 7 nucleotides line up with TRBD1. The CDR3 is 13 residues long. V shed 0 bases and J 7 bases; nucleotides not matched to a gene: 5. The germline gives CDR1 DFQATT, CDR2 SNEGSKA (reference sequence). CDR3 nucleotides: TGCAGTGCTAGAGAACGGACAGGTGCTGGCTACACCTTC. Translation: CSARERTGAGYTF.

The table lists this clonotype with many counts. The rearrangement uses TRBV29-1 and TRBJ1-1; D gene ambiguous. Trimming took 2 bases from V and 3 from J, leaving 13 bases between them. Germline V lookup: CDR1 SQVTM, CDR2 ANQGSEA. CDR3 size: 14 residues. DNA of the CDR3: TGCAGCGTTGAAATCCTAGGGCTGGACACTGAAGCTTTCTTT. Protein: CSVEILGLDTEAFF. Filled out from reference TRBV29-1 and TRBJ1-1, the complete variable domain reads SAVISQKPSRDICQRGTSLTIQCQVDSQVTMMFWYRQQPGQSLTLIATANQGSEATYESGFVIDKFPISRPNLTFSTLTVSNMSPEDSSIYLCSVEILGLDTEAFFGQGTRLTVV.

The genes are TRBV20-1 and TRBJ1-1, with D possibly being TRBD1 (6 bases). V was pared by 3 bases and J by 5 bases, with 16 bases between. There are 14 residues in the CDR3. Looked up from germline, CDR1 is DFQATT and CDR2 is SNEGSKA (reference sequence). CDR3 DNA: TGCAGTGCTAGTCATGGGGGCGGGGATACTGAAGCTTTCTTT. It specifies CSASHGGGDTEAFF.

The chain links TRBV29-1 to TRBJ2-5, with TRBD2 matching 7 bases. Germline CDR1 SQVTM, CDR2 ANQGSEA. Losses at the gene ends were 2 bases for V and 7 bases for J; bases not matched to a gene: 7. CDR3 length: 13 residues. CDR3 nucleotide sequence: TGCAGCGTTGAACTCCGGGACTACGGGACCCAGTACTTC. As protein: CSVELRDYGTQYF.

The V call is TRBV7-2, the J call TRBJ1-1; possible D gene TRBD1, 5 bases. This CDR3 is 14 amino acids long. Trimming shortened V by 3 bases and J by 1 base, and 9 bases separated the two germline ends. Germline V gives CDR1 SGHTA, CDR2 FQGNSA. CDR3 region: CASSFSGRNTEAFF. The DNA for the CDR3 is TGTGCCAGCAGCTTCTCAGGGAGGAACACTGAAGCTTTCTTT.

The CDR3 here is CASTGTDSPLHF. In DNA, the CDR3 is TGTGCCAGTACCGGGACAGATTCACCCCTCCACTTT. The V and J genes are TRBV28 and TRBJ1-6; 7 nucleotides match TRBD1. Germline CDR1 is MDHEN and CDR2 is SYDVKM. The CDR3 length is 12 residues. The junction had 4 bases not matched to a gene; V was cut back by 9 bases and J by 8 bases.

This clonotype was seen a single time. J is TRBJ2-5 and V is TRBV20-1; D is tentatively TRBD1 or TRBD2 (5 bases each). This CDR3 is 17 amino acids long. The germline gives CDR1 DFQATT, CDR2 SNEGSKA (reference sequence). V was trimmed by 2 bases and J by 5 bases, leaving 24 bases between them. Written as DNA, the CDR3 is TGCAGTGCTAGAACACCTCACCAGGGCGGGCTGAGGGAGACCCAGTACTTC. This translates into CSARTPHQGGLRETQYF.

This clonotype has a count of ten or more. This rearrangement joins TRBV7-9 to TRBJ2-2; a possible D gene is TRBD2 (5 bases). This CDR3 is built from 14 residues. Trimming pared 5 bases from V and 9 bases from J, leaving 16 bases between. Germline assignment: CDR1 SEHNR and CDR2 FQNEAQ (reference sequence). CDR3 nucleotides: TGTGCCAGCAGCCCAGAGGCCGGGGTCCGGGAGCTGTTTTTT. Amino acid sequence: CASSPEAGVRELFF.

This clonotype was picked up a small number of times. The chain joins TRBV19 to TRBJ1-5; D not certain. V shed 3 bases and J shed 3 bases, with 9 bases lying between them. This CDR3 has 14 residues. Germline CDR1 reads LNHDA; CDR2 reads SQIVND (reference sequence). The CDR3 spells CASSIVPLNQPQHF. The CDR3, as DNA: TGTGCCAGTAGTATCGTGCCCCTCAATCAGCCCCAGCATTTT.

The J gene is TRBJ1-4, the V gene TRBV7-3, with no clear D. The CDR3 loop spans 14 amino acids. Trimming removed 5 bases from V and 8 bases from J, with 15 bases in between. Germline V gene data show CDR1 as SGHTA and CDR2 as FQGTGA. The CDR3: CASSQGRIEEKLFF. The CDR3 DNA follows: TGTGCCAGCAGCCAAGGACGGATAGAAGAAAAACTGTTTTTT.

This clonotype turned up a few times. The CDR3 region is CASSQDYRVAFDSPLHF. The CDR3 coding sequence is TGCGCCAGCAGCCAAGACTACAGGGTGGCGTTCGATTCACCCCTCCACTTT. This chain uses TRBV4-3 with TRBJ1-6, with D possibly being TRBD1 (6 bases). Germline V lookup: CDR1 LGHNA, CDR2 YSLEER. The V gene lost 0 bases and the J gene lost 8 bases, with 17 bases spanning the gap. The CDR3 totals 17 residues.

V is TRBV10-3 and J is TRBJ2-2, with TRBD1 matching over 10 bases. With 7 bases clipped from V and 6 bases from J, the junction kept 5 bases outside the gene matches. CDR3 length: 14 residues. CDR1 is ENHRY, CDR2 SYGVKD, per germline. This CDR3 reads CAIMRQGAPGELFF. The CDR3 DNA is TGTGCCATCATGAGACAGGGGGCCCCCGGGGAGCTGTTTTTT.

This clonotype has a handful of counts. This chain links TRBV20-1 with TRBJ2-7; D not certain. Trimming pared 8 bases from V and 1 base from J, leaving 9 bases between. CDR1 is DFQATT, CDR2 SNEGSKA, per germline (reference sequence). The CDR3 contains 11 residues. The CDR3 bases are TGCAGTATTAAGCTTTCCTACGAGCAGTACTTC. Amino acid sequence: CSIKLSYEQYF.

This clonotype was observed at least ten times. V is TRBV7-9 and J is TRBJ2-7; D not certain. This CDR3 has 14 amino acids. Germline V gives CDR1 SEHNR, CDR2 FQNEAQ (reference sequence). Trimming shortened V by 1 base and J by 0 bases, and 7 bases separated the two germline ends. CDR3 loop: CASSLDSLSYEQYF. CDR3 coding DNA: TGTGCCAGCAGCTTAGACAGCCTCTCCTACGAGCAGTACTTC.

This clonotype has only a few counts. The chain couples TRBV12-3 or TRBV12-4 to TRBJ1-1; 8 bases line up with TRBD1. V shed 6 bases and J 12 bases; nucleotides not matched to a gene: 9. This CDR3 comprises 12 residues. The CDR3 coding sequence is TGTGCCAGCAGACCCCAGGGGGCCCTCCCTTTCTTT. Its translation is CASRPQGALPFF.

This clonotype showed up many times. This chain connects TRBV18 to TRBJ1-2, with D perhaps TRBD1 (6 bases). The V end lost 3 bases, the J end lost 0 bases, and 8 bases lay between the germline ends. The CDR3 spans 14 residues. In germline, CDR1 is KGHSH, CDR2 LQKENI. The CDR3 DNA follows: TGTGCCAGCTCACCTTCAGGGGCTAACTATGGCTACACCTTC. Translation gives CASSPSGANYGYTF. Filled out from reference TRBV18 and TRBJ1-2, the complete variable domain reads NAGVMQNPRHLVRRRGQEARLRCSPMKGHSHVYWYRQLPEEGLKFMVYLQKENIIDESGMPKERFSAEFPKEGPSILRIQQVVRGDSAAYFCASSPSGANYGYTFGSGTRLTVV.

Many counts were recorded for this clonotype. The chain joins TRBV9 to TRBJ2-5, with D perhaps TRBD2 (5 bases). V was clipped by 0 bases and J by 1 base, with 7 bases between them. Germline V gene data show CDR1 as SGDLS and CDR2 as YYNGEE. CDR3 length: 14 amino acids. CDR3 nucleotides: TGTGCCAGCAGCGTAGGGAGGATCCAAGAGACCCAGTACTTC. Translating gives CASSVGRIQETQYF. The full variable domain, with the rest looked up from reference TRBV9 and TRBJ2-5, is DSGVTQTPKHLITATGQRVTLRCSPRSGDLSVYWYQQSLDQGLQFLIQYYNGEERAKGNILERFSAQQFPDLHSELNLSSLELGDSALYFCASSVGRIQETQYFGPGTRLLVL.

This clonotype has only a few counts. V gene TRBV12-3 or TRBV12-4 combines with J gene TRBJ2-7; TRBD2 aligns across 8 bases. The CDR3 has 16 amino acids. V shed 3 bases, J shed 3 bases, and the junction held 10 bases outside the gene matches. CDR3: CASSFLGRTSHYEQYF. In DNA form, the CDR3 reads TGTGCCAGCAGTTTTCTTGGTAGGACTAGCCACTACGAGCAGTACTTC.

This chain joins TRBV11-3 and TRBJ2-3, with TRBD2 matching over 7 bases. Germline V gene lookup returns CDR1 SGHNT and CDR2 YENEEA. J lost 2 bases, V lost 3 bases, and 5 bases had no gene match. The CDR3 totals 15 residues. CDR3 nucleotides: TGTGCCAGCAGCTTTCGGGGGGAGACCACAGATACGCAGTATTTT. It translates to CASSFRGETTDTQYF.

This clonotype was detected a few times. The CDR3 region is CASSDGLAGGAEQFF. CDR3 in DNA: TGTGCCAGCAGTGATGGCCTAGCGGGGGGGGCTGAGCAGTTCTTC. This chain uses TRBV2 with TRBJ2-1; 12 positions match TRBD2. Losses at the gene ends were 3 bases for V and 9 bases for J; bases not matched to a gene: 6. The CDR3 extends over 15 amino acids. The V gene's germline CDR1 is SNHLY and CDR2 FYNNEI.

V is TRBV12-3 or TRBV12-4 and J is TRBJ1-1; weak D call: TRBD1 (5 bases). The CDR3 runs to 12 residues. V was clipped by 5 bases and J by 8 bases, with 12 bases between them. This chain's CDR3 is CASSPGRPEAFF. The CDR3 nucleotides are TGTGCCAGCAGTCCGGGACGGCCGGAAGCTTTCTTT.

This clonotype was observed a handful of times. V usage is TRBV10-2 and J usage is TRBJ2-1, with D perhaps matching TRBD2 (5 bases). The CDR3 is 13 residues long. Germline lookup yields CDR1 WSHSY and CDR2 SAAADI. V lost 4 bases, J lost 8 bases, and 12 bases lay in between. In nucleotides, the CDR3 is TGCGCCAGCAGTGCGGGAAATGCACATGAGCAGTTCTTC. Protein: CASSAGNAHEQFF.